The clone carrying this T cell receptor beta chain came up a few times. The data are from a study of early T cells in non-severe SARS-CoV-2 infection. Whole-study context: Sequencing was performed on bulk RNA from unsorted whole blood, leaving chains unpaired.

The CDR3 consists of 12 residues. Germline values: CDR1 MNHEY, CDR2 SVGEGT. V was trimmed by 0 bases and J by 10 bases, leaving 7 bases between them. Researchers tagged individual cDNA molecules with unique molecular identifiers. Via MiXCR, TCRdb re-called the 5' RACE reads, giving one row per CDR3 protein. Of tens of thousands of distinct CDR3 sequences listed, about 11% are singletons. The receptor's source is an adult who was a healthcare worker with PCR-confirmed SARS-CoV-2 infection or an uninfected control (not recorded which). The V and J genes are TRBV6-2 or TRBV6-3 and TRBJ2-1; D is uncertain. The source material was whole blood, sampled at baseline. The DNA for the CDR3 is TGTGCCAGCAGTTACTCGATCGGAGAGCAGTTCTTC. Translating it yields CASSYSIGEQFF.